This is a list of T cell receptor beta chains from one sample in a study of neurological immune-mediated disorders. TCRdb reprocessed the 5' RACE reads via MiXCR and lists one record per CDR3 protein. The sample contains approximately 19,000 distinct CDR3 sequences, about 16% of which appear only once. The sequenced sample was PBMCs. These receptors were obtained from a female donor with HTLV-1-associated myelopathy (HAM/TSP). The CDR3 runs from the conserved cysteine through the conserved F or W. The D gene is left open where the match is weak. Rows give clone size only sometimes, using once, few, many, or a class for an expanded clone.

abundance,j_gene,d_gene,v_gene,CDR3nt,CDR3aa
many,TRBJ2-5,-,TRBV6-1,TGTGCCAGCAGGTTTCAGCCAAAAGAGACCCAGTACTTC,CASRFQPKETQYF
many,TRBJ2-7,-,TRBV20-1,TGCAGTGCCAGGGACTGGAACTACGAGCAGTACTTC,CSARDWNYEQYF
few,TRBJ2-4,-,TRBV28,TGTGCCAGCGGGGGAGTCCGAACCCGTGGGTACCAAGCCAAAAACATTCAGTACTTC,CASGGVRTRGYQAKNIQYF
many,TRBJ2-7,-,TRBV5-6,TGTGCCAGCAGCTGGCGCGCGGGCTCCTACGAGCAGTACTTC,CASSWRAGSYEQYF
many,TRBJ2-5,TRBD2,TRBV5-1,TGCGCCAGCAGCTTGGTACCGGGGGGGGAGACCCAGTACTTC,CASSLVPGGETQYF
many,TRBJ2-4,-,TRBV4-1,TGCGCCAGCAGCCAACAACAGGGTTTCGCCAAAAACATTCAGTACTTC,CASSQQQGFAKNIQYF
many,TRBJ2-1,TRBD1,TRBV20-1,TGCAGTGCTAGAACCCAGGGGGCGAGCAATGAGCAGTTCTTC,CSARTQGASNEQFF
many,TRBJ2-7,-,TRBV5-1,TGCGCCAGCAGCGAAGGGGTTACGGGAACGTACGAGCAGTACTTC,CASSEGVTGTYEQYF
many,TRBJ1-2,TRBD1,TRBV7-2,TGTGCCAGCAGCTTAGCGAAGACAGGGGTCTATGGCTACACCTTC,CASSLAKTGVYGYTF
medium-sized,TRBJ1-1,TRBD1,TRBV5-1,TGCGCCAGCAGCTTGGGGGACAGGAGGGACACTGAAGCTTTCTTT,CASSLGDRRDTEAFF
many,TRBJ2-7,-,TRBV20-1,TGCAGTGCTAGTCCCACTGGTCCTCCGCCGGACGAGCAGTACTTC,CSASPTGPPPDEQYF
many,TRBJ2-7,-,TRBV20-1,TGCAGTGCCACGGGAGCGCCCCACGATCCGGACGAGCAGTACTTC,CSATGAPHDPDEQYF
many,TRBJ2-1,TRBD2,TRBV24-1,TGTGCCACCAGTGATGCACTAGCGGGGACCTACAATGAGCAGTTCTTC,CATSDALAGTYNEQFF
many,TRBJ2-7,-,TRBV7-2,TGTGCCAGCAGCTTAGGGAGAGGGGGCTCCTACGAGCAGTACTTC,CASSLGRGGSYEQYF
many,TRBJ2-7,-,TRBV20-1,TGCAGTGTTCTTAAGCCGATCGGCCTTTACGAGCAGTACTTC,CSVLKPIGLYEQYF
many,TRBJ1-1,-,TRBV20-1,TGCAGTGCGGCCCCGTCAGCTTTCTTT,CSAAPSAFF
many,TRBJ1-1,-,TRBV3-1,TGTGCCAGCAGCCAAGGCCAGGGTGAAGCTTTCTTT,CASSQGQGEAFF
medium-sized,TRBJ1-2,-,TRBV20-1,TGCAGTGCTAGTAGGGGACGGGCTAACTATGGCTACACCTTC,CSASRGRANYGYTF
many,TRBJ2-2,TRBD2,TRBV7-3,TGTGCCAGCAGCTTAGCGGTAGCGGGAACCGGGGAGCTGTTTTTT,CASSLAVAGTGELFF
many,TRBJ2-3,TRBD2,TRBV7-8,TGTGCCAGCAGCTTGACTAGCGGGGGGGTATCAGATACGCAGTATTTT,CASSLTSGGVSDTQYF
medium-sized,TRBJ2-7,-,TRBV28,TGTGCCAGCAGACGGGACACCTTCTACGAGCAGTACTTC,CASRRDTFYEQYF
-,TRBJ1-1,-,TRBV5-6,TGTGCCAGCAGCAACCCGGACGGATTCATGAACACTGAAGCTTTCTTT,CASSNPDGFMNTEAFF
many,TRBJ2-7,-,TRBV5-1,TGCGCCAGCAGCAAGGACGCCACCACCTACGAGCAGTACTTC,CASSKDATTYEQYF
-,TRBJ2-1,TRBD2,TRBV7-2,TGTGCCAGCAGCCCCCTAGCGGGGGGAGGTGAGCAGTTCTTC,CASSPLAGGGEQFF
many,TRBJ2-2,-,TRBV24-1,TGTGCCACCAGTGATTATTGGCAGGGGAACACCGGGGAGCTGTTTTTT,CATSDYWQGNTGELFF
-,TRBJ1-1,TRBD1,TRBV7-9,TGTGCCAGCAGCTCGGACAGGGTACCTTTCTTT,CASSSDRVPFF
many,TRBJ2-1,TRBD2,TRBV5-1,TGCGCCAGCAGCTTGGAGGCTAGCGGGAGGGGAGAGCAGTTCTTC,CASSLEASGRGEQFF
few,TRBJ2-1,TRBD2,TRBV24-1,TGTGCCACCAGTGATTTCCGACTAGCGGGGTACAATGAGCAGTTCTTC,CATSDFRLAGYNEQFF
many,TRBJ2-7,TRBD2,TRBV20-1,TGCAGTGCTAGTTCAGGAACTAGCGGGATCTCCTACGAGCAGTACTTC,CSASSGTSGISYEQYF
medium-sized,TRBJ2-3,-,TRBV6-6,TGTGCCAGCAGCCGAAGCCGGGGCACAGATACGCAGTATTTT,CASSRSRGTDTQYF
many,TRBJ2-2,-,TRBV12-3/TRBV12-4,TGTGCCAGCAGTTTATTTTTCCGGGACACCGGGGAGCTGTTTTTT,CASSLFFRDTGELFF
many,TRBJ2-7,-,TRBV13,TGTGCCAGCAGCTTAGAGGCGACCCCCTACGAGCAGTACTTC,CASSLEATPYEQYF
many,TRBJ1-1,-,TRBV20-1,TGCAGTGCTTTTAAGAACACTGAAGCTTTCTTT,CSAFKNTEAFF
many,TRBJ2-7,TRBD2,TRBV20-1,TGCAGTGCTAGAGATGTCGGGACTAGCGGGAGCGACGAGCAGTACTTC,CSARDVGTSGSDEQYF
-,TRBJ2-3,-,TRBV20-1,TGCAGTGCTAGGAATCAGTACACAGATACGCAGTATTTT,CSARNQYTDTQYF